A selection of T cell receptor beta chains follows, all from one sample in a study of T cells in localized non-small cell lung cancer. This table comes from immunoSEQ multiplex PCR, and its TCRdb copy is limited to in-frame clones, with some not included. The sample lists more than 20,000 clones, roughly 84% occurring once. This sample comprised PBMCs, obtained before any cancer treatment. The receptor source for this set is a man aged 40 to 70 with stage II lung adenocarcinoma. Both conserved end residues are part of each CDR3. The D gene is left open where the match is weak.

d_call: TRBD2
v_call: TRBV9
j_call: TRBJ2-1
cdr3_aa: CASSQSGGGSYNEQFF
cdr3_nt: TGTGCCAGCAGCCAAAGCGGGGGAGGCTCCTACAATGAGCAGTTCTTC

d_call: TRBD2
v_call: TRBV10-3
j_call: TRBJ2-1
cdr3_aa: CAISDGGTYNEQFF
cdr3_nt: TGTGCCATCAGCGACGGGGGGACCTACAATGAGCAGTTCTTC

d_call: NA
v_call: TRBV6-6
j_call: TRBJ1-5
cdr3_aa: CASSRDSNQPQHF
cdr3_nt: TGTGCCAGCAGCAGGGATAGCAATCAGCCCCAGCATTTT

d_call: TRBD1
v_call: TRBV29-1
j_call: TRBJ1-4
cdr3_aa: CSVKTGATNEKLFF
cdr3_nt: TGCAGCGTCAAGACAGGGGCGACTAATGAAAAACTGTTTTTT

d_call: NA
v_call: TRBV19
j_call: TRBJ2-2
cdr3_aa: CASSPDSFGGTGELFF
cdr3_nt: TGTGCCAGTAGCCCAGACTCCTTTGGAGGTACCGGGGAGCTGTTTTTT

d_call: NA
v_call: TRBV7-9
j_call: TRBJ2-4
cdr3_aa: CASSFRAEGKNIQYF
cdr3_nt: TGTGCCAGCAGCTTTAGGGCGGAGGGGAAAAACATTCAGTACTTC

d_call: TRBD2
v_call: TRBV4-2
j_call: TRBJ2-1
cdr3_aa: CASSQGGGLYNEQFF
cdr3_nt: TGTGCCAGCAGCCAGGGGGGGGGTTTGTACAATGAGCAGTTCTTC

d_call: NA
v_call: TRBV11-2
j_call: TRBJ1-1
cdr3_aa: CASSLMGRGNTEAFF
cdr3_nt: TGTGCCAGCAGCTTAATGGGCAGGGGGAACACTGAAGCTTTCTTT

d_call: TRBD2
v_call: TRBV4-2
j_call: TRBJ2-7
cdr3_aa: CASSQDETSGSEQYF
cdr3_nt: TGTGCCAGCAGCCAAGATGAGACTAGCGGGAGCGAGCAGTACTTC

d_call: TRBD1
v_call: TRBV19
j_call: TRBJ2-2
cdr3_aa: CASRAGQGENTGELFF
cdr3_nt: TGTGCCAGTAGGGCCGGACAGGGGGAAAACACCGGGGAGCTGTTTTTT

d_call: NA
v_call: TRBV18
j_call: TRBJ2-7
cdr3_aa: CASSPTAGTYEQYF
cdr3_nt: TGTGCCAGCTCACCAACTGCAGGAACCTACGAGCAGTACTTC

d_call: TRBD1
v_call: TRBV5-1
j_call: TRBJ1-3
cdr3_aa: CASSLQGVSGNTIYF
cdr3_nt: TGCGCCAGCAGCTTACAGGGGGTGTCTGGAAACACCATATATTTT